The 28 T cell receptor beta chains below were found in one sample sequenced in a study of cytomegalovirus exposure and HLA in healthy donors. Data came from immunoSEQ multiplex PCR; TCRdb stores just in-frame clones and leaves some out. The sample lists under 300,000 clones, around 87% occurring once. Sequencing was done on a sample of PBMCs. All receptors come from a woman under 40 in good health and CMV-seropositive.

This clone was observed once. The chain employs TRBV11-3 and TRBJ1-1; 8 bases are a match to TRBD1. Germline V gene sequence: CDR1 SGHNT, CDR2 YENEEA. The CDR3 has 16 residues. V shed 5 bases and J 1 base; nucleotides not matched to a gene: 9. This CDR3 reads CASSQSRQGRNTEAFF. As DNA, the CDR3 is TGTGCCAGCAGCCAGTCTCGACAGGGGCGGAACACTGAAGCTTTCTTT.

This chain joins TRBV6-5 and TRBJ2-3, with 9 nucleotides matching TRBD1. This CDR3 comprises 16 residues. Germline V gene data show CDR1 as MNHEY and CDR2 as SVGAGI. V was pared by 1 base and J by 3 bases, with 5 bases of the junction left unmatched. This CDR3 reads CASSYLLTGGTDTQYF. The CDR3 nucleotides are TGTGCCAGCAGTTACTTGCTGACAGGGGGAACAGATACGCAGTATTTT.

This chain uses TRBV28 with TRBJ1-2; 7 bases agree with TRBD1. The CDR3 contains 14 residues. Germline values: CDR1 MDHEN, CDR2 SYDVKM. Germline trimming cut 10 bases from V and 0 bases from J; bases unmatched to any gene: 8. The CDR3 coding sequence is TGTGCCACCGAAACAGGGACAGCTAACTATGGCTACACCTTC. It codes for CATETGTANYGYTF.

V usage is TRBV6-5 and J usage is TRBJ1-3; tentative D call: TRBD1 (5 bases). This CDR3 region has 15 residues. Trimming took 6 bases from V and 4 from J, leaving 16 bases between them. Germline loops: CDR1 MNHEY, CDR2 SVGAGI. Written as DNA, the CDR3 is TGTGCCAGCAGCCCCGCCGGGGGGTCGGGAAACACCATATATTTT. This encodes CASSPAGGSGNTIYF.

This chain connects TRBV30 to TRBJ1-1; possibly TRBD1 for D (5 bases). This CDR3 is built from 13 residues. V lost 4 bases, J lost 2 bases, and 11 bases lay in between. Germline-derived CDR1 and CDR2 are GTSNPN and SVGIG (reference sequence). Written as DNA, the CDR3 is TGTGCCTGGAAGCAGGGTCGAAACACTGAAGCTTTCTTT. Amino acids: CAWKQGRNTEAFF.

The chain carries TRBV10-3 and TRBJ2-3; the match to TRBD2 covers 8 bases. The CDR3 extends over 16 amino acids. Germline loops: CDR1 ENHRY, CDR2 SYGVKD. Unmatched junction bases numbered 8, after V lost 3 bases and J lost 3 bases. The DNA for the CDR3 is TGTGCCATCAGTGACGGAGCGGGAGATAATACAGATACGCAGTATTTT. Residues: CAISDGAGDNTDTQYF.

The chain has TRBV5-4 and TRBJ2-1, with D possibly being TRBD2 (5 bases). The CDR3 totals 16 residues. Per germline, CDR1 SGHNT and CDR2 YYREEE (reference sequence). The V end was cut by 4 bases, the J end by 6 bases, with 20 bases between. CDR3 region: CASSPPAFGSSNEQFF. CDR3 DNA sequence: TGTGCCAGCAGCCCCCCCGCTTTTGGGAGTAGCAATGAGCAGTTCTTC.

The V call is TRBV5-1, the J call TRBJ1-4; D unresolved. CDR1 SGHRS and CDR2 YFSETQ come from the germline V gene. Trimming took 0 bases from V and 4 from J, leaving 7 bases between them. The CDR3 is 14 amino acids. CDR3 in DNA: TGCGCCAGCAGCTTGGGAGGGATTAATGAAAAACTGTTTTTT. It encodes CASSLGGINEKLFF.

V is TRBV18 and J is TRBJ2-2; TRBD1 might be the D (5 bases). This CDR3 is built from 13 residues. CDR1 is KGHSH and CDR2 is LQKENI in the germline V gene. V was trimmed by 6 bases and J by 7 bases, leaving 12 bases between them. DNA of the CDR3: TGTGCCAGCTCGACCGGTCAGGGCGGGGAGCTGTTTTTT. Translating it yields CASSTGQGGELFF.

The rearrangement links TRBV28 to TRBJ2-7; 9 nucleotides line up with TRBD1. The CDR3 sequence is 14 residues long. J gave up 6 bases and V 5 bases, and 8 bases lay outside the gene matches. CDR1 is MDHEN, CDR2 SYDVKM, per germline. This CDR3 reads CASSRDRDSAEQYF. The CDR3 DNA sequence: TGTGCCAGCAGTAGGGACAGGGATTCAGCCGAGCAGTACTTC.

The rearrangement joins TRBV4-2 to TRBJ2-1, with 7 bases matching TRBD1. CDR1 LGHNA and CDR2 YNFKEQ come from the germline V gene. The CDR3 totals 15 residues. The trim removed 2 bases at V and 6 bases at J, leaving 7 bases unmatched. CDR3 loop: CASSQSDRDINEQFF. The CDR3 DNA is TGTGCCAGCAGCCAAAGCGACAGGGATATCAATGAGCAGTTCTTC.

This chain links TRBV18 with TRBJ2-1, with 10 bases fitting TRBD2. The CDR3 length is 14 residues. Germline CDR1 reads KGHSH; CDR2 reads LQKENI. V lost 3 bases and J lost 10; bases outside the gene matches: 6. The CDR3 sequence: CASSPNSGRTEQFF. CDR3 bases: TGTGCCAGCTCACCGAATAGCGGGAGGACCGAGCAGTTCTTC. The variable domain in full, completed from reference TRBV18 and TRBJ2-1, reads NAGVMQNPRHLVRRRGQEARLRCSPMKGHSHVYWYRQLPEEGLKFMVYLQKENIIDESGMPKERFSAEFPKEGPSILRIQQVVRGDSAAYFCASSPNSGRTEQFFGPGTRLTVL.

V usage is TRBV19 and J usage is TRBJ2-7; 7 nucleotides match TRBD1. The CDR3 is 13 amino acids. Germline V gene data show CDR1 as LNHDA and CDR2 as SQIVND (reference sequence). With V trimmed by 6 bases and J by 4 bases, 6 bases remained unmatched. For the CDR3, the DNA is TGTGCCAGTAGCGACAGGGAAGGGTACGAGCAGTACTTC. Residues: CASSDREGYEQYF.

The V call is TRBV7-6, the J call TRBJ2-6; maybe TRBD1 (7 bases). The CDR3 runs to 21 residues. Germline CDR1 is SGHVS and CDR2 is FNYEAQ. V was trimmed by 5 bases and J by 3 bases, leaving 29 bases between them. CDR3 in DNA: TGTGCCAGCAGCGTCTTTCGAGGAGGGGACAGCCTCCTCGGTGGGGCCAACGTCCTGACTTTC. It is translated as CASSVFRGGDSLLGGANVLTF.

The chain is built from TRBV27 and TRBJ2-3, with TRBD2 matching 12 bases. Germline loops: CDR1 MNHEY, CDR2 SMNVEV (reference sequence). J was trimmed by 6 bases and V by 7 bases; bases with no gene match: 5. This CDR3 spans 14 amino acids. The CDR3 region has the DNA TGTGCCAGCAAACCTAGCGGGAGGGACGATACGCAGTATTTT. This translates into CASKPSGRDDTQYF.

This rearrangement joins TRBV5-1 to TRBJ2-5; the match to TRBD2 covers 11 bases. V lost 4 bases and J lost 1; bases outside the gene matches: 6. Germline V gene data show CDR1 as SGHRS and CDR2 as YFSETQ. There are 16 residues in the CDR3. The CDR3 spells CASSTGTSGPQETQYF. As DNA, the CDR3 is TGCGCCAGCAGCACTGGGACTAGCGGCCCCCAAGAGACCCAGTACTTC.

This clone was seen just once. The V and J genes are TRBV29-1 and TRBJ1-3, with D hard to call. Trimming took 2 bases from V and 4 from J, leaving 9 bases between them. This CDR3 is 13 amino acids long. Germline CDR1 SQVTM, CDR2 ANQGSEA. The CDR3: CSVERLAGNTIYF. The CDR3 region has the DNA TGCAGCGTTGAAAGACTCGCCGGAAACACCATATATTTT.

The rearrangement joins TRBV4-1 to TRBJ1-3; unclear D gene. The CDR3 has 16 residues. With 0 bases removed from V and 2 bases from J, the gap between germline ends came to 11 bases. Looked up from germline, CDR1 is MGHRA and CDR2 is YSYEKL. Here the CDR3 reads CASSQELEGAGNTIYF. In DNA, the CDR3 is TGCGCCAGCAGCCAAGAGTTAGAGGGAGCTGGAAACACCATATATTTT.

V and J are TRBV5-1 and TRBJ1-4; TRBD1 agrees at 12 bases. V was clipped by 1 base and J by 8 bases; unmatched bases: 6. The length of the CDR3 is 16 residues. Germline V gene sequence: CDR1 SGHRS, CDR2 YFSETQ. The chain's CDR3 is CASSLTPGTGGEKLFF. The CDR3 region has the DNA TGCGCCAGCAGCTTGACCCCCGGGACAGGGGGCGAAAAACTGTTTTTT.

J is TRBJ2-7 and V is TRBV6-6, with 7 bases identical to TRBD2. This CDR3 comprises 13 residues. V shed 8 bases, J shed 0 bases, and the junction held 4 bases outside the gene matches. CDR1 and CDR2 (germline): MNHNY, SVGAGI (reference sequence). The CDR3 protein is CASLRDYSYEQYF. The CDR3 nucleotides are TGTGCCAGCCTACGGGACTACTCCTACGAGCAGTACTTC.

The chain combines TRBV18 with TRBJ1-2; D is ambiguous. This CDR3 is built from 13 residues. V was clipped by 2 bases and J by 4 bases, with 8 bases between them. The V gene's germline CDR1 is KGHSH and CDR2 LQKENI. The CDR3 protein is CASSPGEGYGYTF. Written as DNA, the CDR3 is TGTGCCAGCTCACCAGGGGAGGGCTATGGCTACACCTTC.

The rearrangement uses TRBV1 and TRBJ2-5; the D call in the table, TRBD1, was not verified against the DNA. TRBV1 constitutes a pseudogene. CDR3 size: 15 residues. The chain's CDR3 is CTSSQARGYQETQYF. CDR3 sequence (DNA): TGCACCAGCAGCCAAGCGAGGGGGTACCAAGAGACCCAGTACTTC.

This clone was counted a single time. This CDR3 is CASSFQSPGYNEQYF. CDR3 nucleotides: TGTGCCAGCAGCTTCCAATCCCCAGGGTACAACGAGCAGTACTTC. This rearrangement joins TRBV7-2 to TRBJ2-7; D might be TRBD1 (5 bases). The V and J ends lost 3 bases and 5 bases respectively, with 17 bases between them. The CDR3 loop spans 15 amino acids. Germline V gene sequence: CDR1 SGHTA, CDR2 FQGNSA. The full variable domain, completed using reference TRBV7-2 and TRBJ2-7, is GAGVSQSPSNKVTEKGKDVELRCDPISGHTALYWYRQSLGQGLEFLIYFQGNSAPDKSGLPSDRFSAERTGGSVSTLTIQRTQQEDSAVYLCASSFQSPGYNEQYFGPGTRLTVT.

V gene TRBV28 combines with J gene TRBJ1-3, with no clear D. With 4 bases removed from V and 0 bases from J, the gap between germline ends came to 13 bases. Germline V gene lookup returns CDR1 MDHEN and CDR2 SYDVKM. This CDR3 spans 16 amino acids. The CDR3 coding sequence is TGTGCCAGCAGTTCGCCGGGGTACGGCTCTGGAAACACCATATATTTT. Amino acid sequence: CASSSPGYGSGNTIYF.

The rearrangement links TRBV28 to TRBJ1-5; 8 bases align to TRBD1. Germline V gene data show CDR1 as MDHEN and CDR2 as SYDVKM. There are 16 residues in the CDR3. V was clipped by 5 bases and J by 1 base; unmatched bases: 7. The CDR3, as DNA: TGTGCCAGCAGTCCTTTAACAGGGGGAAGCAATCAGCCCCAGCATTTT. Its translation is CASSPLTGGSNQPQHF.

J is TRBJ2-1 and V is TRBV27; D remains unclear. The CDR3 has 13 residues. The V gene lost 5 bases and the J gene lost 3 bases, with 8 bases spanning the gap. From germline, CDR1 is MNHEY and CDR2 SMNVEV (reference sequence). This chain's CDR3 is CASSADYYNEQFF. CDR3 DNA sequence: TGTGCCAGCAGTGCAGATTACTACAATGAGCAGTTCTTC.

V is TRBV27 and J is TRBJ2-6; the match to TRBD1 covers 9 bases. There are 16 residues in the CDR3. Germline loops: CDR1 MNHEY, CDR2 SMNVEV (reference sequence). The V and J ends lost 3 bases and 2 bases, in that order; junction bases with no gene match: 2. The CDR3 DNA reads TGTGCCAGCAGTTTCACAGGGGGCACTGGGGCCAACGTCCTGACTTTC. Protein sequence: CASSFTGGTGANVLTF.

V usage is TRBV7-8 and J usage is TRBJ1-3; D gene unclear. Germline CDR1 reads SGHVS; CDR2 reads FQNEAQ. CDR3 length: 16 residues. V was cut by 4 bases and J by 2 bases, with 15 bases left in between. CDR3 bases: TGTGCCAGCAGCTGGGAGGTCCAAGGAGCTGGAAACACCATATATTTT. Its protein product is CASSWEVQGAGNTIYF.